This entry is about one TCR beta chain. The data were obtained in a study of blood T cell repertoires in COVID-19. This CDR3 spans 14 amino acids. Per germline, CDR1 SGHRS and CDR2 YFSETQ. The V end lost 5 bases, the J end lost 6 bases, and 16 bases lay between the germline ends. Data came from immunoSEQ multiplex PCR; TCRdb stores just in-frame clones and leaves some out. The repertoire includes about 130,000 clones, over 75% of them detected once, and 20% to 30% sits in the top ten. This rearrangement joins TRBV5-1 to TRBJ2-3, with D uncertain. Sequenced: peripheral blood. This TCR was sampled from a woman at least 80 years old with acute or convalescent COVID-19. CDR3 amino acids: CASRPSTGGDTQYF. DNA for the CDR3: TGCGCCAGCAGACCTAGTACTGGTGGGGATACGCAGTATTTT.